This T cell receptor (beta chain) comes out of a study of shared clonotypes between healthy human individuals. The overall study: With ages of 18 to 49, the donors were a couple of women and a few men.

Source study methods: Owing to the provision of junction-only sequences devoid of quality scores by immunoSEQ, filtering differed. Sequenced by immunoSEQ multiplex PCR; TCRdb stores in-frame clones only, minus some. The DNA gave D and trimming, while V, J and clone size come from that table. The sample includes 75,000 to 100,000 clones, less than 50% of them seen just once. Germline CDR1 is GTSNPN and CDR2 is SVGIG (reference sequence). J was trimmed by 4 bases and V by 2 bases; bases with no gene match: 6. The CDR3 runs 14 residues. In this sample, this clone turned up many times. This TCR came from a woman between 40 and 50 years old in good health. Some clones in this sample may be carry-over from other donors' samples. The chain uses TRBV30 and TRBJ2-7, with TRBD1 identical over 9 bases. The sequenced material came from PBMCs. This chain's CDR3 is CAWSHGTGLYEQYF. CDR3 DNA sequence: TGTGCCTGGAGTCACGGGACAGGGCTTTACGAGCAGTACTTC.